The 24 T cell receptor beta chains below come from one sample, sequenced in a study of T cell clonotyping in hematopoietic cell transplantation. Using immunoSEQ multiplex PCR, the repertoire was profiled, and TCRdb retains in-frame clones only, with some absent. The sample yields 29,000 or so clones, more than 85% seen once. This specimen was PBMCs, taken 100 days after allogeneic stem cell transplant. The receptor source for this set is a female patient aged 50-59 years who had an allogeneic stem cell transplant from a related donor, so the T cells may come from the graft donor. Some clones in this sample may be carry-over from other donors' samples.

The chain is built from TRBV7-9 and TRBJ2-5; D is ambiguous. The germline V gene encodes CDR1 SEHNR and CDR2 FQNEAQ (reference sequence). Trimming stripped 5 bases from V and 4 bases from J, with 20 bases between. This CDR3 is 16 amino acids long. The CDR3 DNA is TGTGCCAGCAGCCGTCGGGCTTCAGAGCTGGTAGAGACCCAGTACTTC. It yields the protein CASSRRASELVETQYF.

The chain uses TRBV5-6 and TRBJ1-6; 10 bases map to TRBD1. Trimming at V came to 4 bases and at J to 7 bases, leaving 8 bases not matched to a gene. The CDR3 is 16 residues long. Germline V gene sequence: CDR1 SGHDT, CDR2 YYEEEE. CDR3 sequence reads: CASSGDRGSENSPLHF. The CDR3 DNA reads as TGTGCCAGCAGCGGGGACAGGGGCTCTGAAAATTCACCCCTCCACTTT.

The CDR3 sequence is CASSILTDSGNTIYF. CDR3 nucleotides: TGTGCCAGTAGTATCCTAACAGACTCTGGAAACACCATATATTTT. The rearrangement uses TRBV19 and TRBJ1-3; no reliable D call. The CDR3 length is 15 residues. CDR1 and CDR2 from the germline V gene are LNHDA and SQIVND (reference sequence). Trimming took 3 bases from V and 0 from J, leaving 9 bases between them.

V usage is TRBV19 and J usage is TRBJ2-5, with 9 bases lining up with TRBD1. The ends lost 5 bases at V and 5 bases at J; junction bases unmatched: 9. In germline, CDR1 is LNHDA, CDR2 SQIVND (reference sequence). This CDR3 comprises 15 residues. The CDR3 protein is CASSVGQGLWETQYF. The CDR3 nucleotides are TGTGCCAGTAGTGTCGGACAGGGGCTGTGGGAGACCCAGTACTTC.

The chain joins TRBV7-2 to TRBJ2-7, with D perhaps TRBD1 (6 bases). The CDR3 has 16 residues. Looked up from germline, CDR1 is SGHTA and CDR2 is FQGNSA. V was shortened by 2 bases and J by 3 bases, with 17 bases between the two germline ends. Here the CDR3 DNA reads TGTGCCAGCAGCTTAAACCTCAGGGGCTGGTTCTACGAGCAGTACTTC. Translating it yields CASSLNLRGWFYEQYF.

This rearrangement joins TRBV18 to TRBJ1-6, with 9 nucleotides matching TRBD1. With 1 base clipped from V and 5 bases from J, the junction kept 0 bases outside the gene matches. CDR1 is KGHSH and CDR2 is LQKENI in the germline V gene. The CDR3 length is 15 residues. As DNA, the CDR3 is TGTGCCAGCTCACCACGACAGGGGGATAATTCACCCCTCCACTTT. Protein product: CASSPRQGDNSPLHF.

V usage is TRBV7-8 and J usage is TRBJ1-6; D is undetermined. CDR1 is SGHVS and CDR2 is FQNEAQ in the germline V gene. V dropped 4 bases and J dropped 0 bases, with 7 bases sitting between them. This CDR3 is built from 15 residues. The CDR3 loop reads CASSWMSSYNSPLHF. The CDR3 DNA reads TGTGCCAGCAGCTGGATGAGCTCCTATAATTCACCCCTCCACTTT.

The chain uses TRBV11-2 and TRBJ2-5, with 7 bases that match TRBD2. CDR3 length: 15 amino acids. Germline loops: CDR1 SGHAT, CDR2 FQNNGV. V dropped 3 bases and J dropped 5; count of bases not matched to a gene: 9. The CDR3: CASSFRLAPGETQYF. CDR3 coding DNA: TGTGCCAGCAGCTTTCGACTAGCCCCCGGGGAGACCCAGTACTTC.

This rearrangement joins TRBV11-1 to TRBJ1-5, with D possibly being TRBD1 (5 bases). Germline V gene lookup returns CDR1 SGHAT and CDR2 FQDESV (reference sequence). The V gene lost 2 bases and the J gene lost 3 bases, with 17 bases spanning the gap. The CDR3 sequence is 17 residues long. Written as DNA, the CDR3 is TGTGCCAGCAGCTTATTAAGGGGCAGGGACCTCAATCAGCCCCAGCATTTT. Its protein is CASSLLRGRDLNQPQHF.

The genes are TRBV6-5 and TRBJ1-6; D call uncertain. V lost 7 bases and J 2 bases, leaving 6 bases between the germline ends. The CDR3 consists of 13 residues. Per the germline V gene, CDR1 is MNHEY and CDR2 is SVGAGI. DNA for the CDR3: TGTGCCAGCACTCGAGCCTATAATTCACCCCTCCACTTT. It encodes CASTRAYNSPLHF.

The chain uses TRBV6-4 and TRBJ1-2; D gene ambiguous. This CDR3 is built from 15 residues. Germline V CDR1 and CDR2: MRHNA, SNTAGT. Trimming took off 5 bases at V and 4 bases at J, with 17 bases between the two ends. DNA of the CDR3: TGTGCCAGCAGTCCCGAGGGTCAGTACCTCTATGGCTACACCTTC. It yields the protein CASSPEGQYLYGYTF.

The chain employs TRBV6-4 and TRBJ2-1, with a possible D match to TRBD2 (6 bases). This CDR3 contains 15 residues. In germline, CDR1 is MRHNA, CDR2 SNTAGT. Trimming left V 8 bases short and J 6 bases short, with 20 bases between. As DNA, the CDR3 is TGTGCCAGCTCCGCGGAGGGGCTATTGGGCAATGAGCAGTTCTTC. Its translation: CASSAEGLLGNEQFF.

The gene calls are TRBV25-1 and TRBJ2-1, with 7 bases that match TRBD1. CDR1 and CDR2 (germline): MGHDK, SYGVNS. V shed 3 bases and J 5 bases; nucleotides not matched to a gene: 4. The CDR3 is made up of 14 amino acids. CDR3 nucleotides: TGTGCCAGCAGTGATTACAGGGGAGACAATGAGCAGTTCTTC. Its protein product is CASSDYRGDNEQFF. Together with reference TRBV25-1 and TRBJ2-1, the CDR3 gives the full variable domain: EADIYQTPRYLVIGTGKKITLECSQTMGHDKMYWYQQDPGMELHLIHYSYGVNSTEKGDLSSESTVSRIRTEHFPLTLESARPSHTSQYLCASSDYRGDNEQFFGPGTRLTVL.

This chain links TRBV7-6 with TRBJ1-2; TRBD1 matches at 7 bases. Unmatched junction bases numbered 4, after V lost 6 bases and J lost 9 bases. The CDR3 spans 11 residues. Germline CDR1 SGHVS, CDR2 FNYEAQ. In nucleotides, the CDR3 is TGTGCCAGCAGTAACAGGGGAAGCTACACCTTC. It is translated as CASSNRGSYTF.

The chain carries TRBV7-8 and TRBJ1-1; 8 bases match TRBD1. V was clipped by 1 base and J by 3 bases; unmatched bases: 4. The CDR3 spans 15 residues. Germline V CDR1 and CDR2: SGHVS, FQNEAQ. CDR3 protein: CASSLGDRSHTEAFF. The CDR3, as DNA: TGTGCCAGCAGCTTAGGGGACAGGAGTCACACTGAAGCTTTCTTT.

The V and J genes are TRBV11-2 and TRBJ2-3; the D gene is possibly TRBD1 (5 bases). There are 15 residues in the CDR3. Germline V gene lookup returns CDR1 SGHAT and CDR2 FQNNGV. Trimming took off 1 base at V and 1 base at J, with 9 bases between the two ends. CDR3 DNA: TGTGCCAGCAGCTTAGTTCAGGGCCGCACAGATACGCAGTATTTT. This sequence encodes CASSLVQGRTDTQYF. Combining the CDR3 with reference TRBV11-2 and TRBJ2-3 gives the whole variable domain EAGVAQSPRYKIIEKRQSVAFWCNPISGHATLYWYQQILGQGPKLLIQFQNNGVVDDSQLPKDRFSAERLKGVDSTLKIQPAKLEDSAVYLCASSLVQGRTDTQYFGPGTRLTVL.

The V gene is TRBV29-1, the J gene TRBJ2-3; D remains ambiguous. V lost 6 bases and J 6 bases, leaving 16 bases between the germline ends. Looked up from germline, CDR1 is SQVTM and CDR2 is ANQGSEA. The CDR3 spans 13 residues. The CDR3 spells CSVLGVPADTQYF. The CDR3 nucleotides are TGCAGCGTACTTGGGGTCCCAGCGGATACGCAGTATTTT.

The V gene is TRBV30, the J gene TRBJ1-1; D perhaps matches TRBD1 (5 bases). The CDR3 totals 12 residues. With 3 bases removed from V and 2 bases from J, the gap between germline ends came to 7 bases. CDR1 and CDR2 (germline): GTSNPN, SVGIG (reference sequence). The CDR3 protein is CAWRDTNTEAFF. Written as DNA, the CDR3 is TGTGCCTGGAGGGACACCAACACTGAAGCTTTCTTT.

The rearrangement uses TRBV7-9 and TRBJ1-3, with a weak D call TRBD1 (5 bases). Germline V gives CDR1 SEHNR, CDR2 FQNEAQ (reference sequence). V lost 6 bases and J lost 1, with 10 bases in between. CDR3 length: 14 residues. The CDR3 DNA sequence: TGTGCCAGCAGGCGGGGGGGTTCTGGAAACACCATATATTTT. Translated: CASRRGGSGNTIYF.

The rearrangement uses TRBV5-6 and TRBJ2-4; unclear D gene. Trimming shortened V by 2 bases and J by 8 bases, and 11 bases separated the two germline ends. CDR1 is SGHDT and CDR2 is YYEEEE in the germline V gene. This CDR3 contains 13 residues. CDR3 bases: TGTGCCAGCAGCTTCGCTGGTATAGACATTCAGTACTTC. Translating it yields CASSFAGIDIQYF.

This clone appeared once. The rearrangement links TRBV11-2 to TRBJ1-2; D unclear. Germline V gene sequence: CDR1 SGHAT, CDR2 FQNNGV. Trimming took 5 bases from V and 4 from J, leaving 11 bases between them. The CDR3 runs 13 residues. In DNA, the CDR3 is TGTGCCAGCAGCCTGGAGCTTAGCTATGGCTACACCTTC. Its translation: CASSLELSYGYTF.

The CDR3 nucleotides are TGCAGCGCGACGGGACAGGGTTATGAAAAACTGTTTTTT. Translating it yields CSATGQGYEKLFF. The V gene is TRBV29-1, the J gene TRBJ1-4; the match to TRBD1 covers 9 bases. The J segment lost 6 bases and the V segment lost 7 bases, leaving 6 bases of the junction unmatched. The CDR3 contains 13 residues. Germline V CDR1 and CDR2: SQVTM, ANQGSEA.

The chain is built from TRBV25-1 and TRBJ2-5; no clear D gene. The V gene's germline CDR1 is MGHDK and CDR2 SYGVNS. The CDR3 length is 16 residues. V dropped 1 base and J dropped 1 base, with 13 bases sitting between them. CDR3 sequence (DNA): TGTGCCAGCAGTGAATTTACTCTAAGGGTCCAAGAGACCCAGTACTTC. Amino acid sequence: CASSEFTLRVQETQYF. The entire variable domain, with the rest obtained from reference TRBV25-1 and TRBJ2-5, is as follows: EADIYQTPRYLVIGTGKKITLECSQTMGHDKMYWYQQDPGMELHLIHYSYGVNSTEKGDLSSESTVSRIRTEHFPLTLESARPSHTSQYLCASSEFTLRVQETQYFGPGTRLLVL.

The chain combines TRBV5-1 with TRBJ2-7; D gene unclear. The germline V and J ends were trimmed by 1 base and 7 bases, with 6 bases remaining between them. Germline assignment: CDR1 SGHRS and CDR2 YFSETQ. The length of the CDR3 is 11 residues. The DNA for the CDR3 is TGCGCCAGCAGCTTGATGGAAGAGCAGTACTTC. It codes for CASSLMEEQYF.